These T cell receptor beta chains were read from a single sample in a study of regulatory T cells in long-lasting Graves disease. TCRdb recomputed calls from the multiplex PCR reads with MiXCR, one row per CDR3 protein. The sample lists a few hundred thousand distinct CDR3 sequences; roughly a sixth were seen once. This sample was also put to use in a study of T cells in Graves' hyperthyroidism and ophthalmopathy.

The material sequenced was peripheral blood mononuclear cells (PBMCs), taken at new diagnosis, from a patient treated with antithyroid drugs. The receptors were gathered from a man aged 40-49 years with Graves disease. CDR3s include the opening cysteine and the closing phenylalanine or tryptophan.

v_gene: TRBV28; j_gene: -; CDR3aa: CASSAPGQGSYEQYF
v_gene: TRBV7-8; j_gene: TRBJ2-1; CDR3aa: CASSFPGTGPEQFF
v_gene: TRBV2; j_gene: TRBJ2-7; CDR3aa: CASSYATRGAGRRQYF
v_gene: TRBV19; j_gene: TRBJ2-2; CDR3aa: CASSIGLSGYTGELFF
v_gene: TRBV7-2; j_gene: TRBJ2-1; CDR3aa: CASRRQGPYNEQFF
v_gene: TRBV4-1; j_gene: TRBJ2-1; CDR3aa: CASSHPGASGGSYNEQFF
v_gene: TRBV7-3; j_gene: TRBJ2-3; CDR3aa: CASSRQGGTDTQYF
v_gene: TRBV12-3/TRBV12-4; j_gene: TRBJ2-1; CDR3aa: CASSPSSEQFF
v_gene: TRBV20-1; j_gene: TRBJ2-5; CDR3aa: CSARQGAETQYF
v_gene: TRBV2; j_gene: TRBJ2-5; CDR3aa: CASMGPQRNQETQYF
v_gene: TRBV15; j_gene: TRBJ2-2; CDR3aa: CATSEGPELFF
v_gene: TRBV2; j_gene: TRBJ2-5; CDR3aa: CASRHGRQETQYF
v_gene: TRBV20-1; j_gene: TRBJ1-5; CDR3aa: CSARVLRGRGDQPQHF
v_gene: TRBV7-2; j_gene: TRBJ1-5; CDR3aa: CASGTFVNQPQHF
v_gene: TRBV12-3/TRBV12-4; j_gene: TRBJ1-5; CDR3aa: CASSGIRNQPQHF
v_gene: TRBV11-2; j_gene: TRBJ2-4; CDR3aa: CASSPGTSGGLAKNIQYF
v_gene: TRBV12-3/TRBV12-4; j_gene: TRBJ2-5; CDR3aa: CASSSRRGKETQYF
v_gene: TRBV6-9; j_gene: TRBJ1-2; CDR3aa: CASSYRGGCGYTF
v_gene: TRBV9; j_gene: TRBJ2-3; CDR3aa: CASSDSLAGGPDTQYF
v_gene: TRBV4-1; j_gene: TRBJ2-2; CDR3aa: CASSRRPGQQNTGELFF
v_gene: TRBV9; j_gene: TRBJ1-1; CDR3aa: CASSVAGGQGGTEAFF
v_gene: TRBV7-2; j_gene: TRBJ1-5; CDR3aa: CASNSEGMPQPQHF
v_gene: TRBV15; j_gene: TRBJ2-2; CDR3aa: CATSKPPSDRGVTGELFF
v_gene: TRBV5-1; j_gene: TRBJ1-4; CDR3aa: CASRGFPNEKLFF
v_gene: TRBV6-1; j_gene: TRBJ2-3; CDR3aa: CASSKAPGGGTDAQYF
v_gene: TRBV5-1; j_gene: TRBJ1-4; CDR3aa: CASSGVPEGEKLFF
v_gene: TRBV5-1; j_gene: TRBJ2-2; CDR3aa: CASSLPGAAGELFF
v_gene: TRBV2; j_gene: TRBJ1-6; CDR3aa: CASRAEGSPLHF
v_gene: TRBV3-1; j_gene: TRBJ2-1; CDR3aa: CASSQDPHYNEQFF
v_gene: TRBV5-1; j_gene: TRBJ2-1; CDR3aa: CASSLIGEQFF
v_gene: TRBV19; j_gene: TRBJ1-1; CDR3aa: CASSLTKNTEAFF
v_gene: TRBV7-3; j_gene: -; CDR3aa: CASSFQGGETQYF
v_gene: TRBV28; j_gene: TRBJ2-7; CDR3aa: CASSPPDRVDEQYF
v_gene: TRBV9; j_gene: TRBJ2-1; CDR3aa: CASSVGDRSSNEQFF
v_gene: TRBV20-1; j_gene: TRBJ2-7; CDR3aa: CSARSISGVIIDEQYF
v_gene: TRBV4-1; j_gene: TRBJ2-7; CDR3aa: CASSQTGTSTYEQYF
v_gene: TRBV5-1; j_gene: TRBJ2-1; CDR3aa: CASSTDGQGGLNEQFF
v_gene: TRBV28; j_gene: TRBJ1-2; CDR3aa: CASSPPLAGGESSGYTF
v_gene: TRBV10-3; j_gene: TRBJ2-7; CDR3aa: CAISGQGNAYEQYF
v_gene: TRBV18; j_gene: TRBJ2-3; CDR3aa: CTSSPESGSTQYF
v_gene: TRBV19; j_gene: TRBJ2-5; CDR3aa: CASTRTGGYETQYF
v_gene: TRBV10-3; j_gene: TRBJ2-5; CDR3aa: CAIGRRGGETQYF
v_gene: TRBV28; j_gene: TRBJ2-2; CDR3aa: CAIGLTDAGELFF
v_gene: TRBV20-1; j_gene: TRBJ2-2; CDR3aa: CSARALTTGKSSGELFF
v_gene: TRBV15; j_gene: TRBJ2-1; CDR3aa: CATSTRLAGGYNEQFF